This T cell receptor (beta chain) was captured by sequencing in a study of control samples from healthy donors and cancer patients. Generated by immunoSEQ multiplex PCR, the TCRdb table keeps only in-frame clones and is missing some. Of 90,000 to 150,000 clones in the sample, 90% to 95% were seen once. This clonotype was sampled from a woman aged 18 to 35 in good health. Sequenced material: blood.

The CDR3 bases are TGTGCCAGCAGTTACTCTTCACAGGGGGCTAGCGGCTACACCTTC. This sequence encodes CASSYSSQGASGYTF. The chain combines TRBV6-5 with TRBJ1-2; 9 bases align to TRBD1. Germline lookup yields CDR1 MNHEY and CDR2 SVGAGI. J was trimmed by 8 bases and V by 0 bases; bases with no gene match: 7. The CDR3 runs 15 residues.